The 8 T cell receptor beta chains below all came from one sample that was sequenced in a study of T cell changes during pregnancy in multiple sclerosis. Sequencing used immunoSEQ multiplex PCR; TCRdb keeps in-frame clones, though not all of them. The data show some 80,000 clones, 85% to 95% seen once. The starting material was peripheral blood, obtained in the first trimester of pregnancy. These receptors were collected from a female donor with multiple sclerosis, enrolled in a pregnancy study.

The V gene is TRBV19, the J gene TRBJ2-5, with unresolved D. Germline V gene lookup returns CDR1 LNHDA and CDR2 SQIVND (reference sequence). There are 11 residues in the CDR3. V lost 5 bases to trimming and J lost 5 bases, with 6 bases between them. The DNA of the CDR3 is TGTGCCAGTAGTTACGGGGAGACCCAGTACTTC. This sequence encodes CASSYGETQYF.

The chain joins TRBV5-1 to TRBJ1-5, with 7 bases aligning to TRBD1. This CDR3 spans 15 amino acids. Per germline, CDR1 SGHRS and CDR2 YFSETQ. V shed 0 bases, J shed 5 bases, and the junction held 5 bases outside the gene matches. The CDR3 region has the DNA TGCGCCAGCAGCTTGGGACAGGGCGAATATCAGCCCCAGCATTTT. Amino acids: CASSLGQGEYQPQHF.

The rearrangement links TRBV6-5 to TRBJ1-3; D gene unclear. Germline CDR1 MNHEY, CDR2 SVGAGI. This CDR3 is 14 amino acids long. Between the trimmed V and J ends, which lost 7 bases and 0 bases, there was a span of 10 bases. CDR3 in DNA: TGTGCCAGCACCTCCGGGGTCTCTGGAAACACCATATATTTT. It is translated as CASTSGVSGNTIYF.

Only a few counts were recorded for this clone. The chain recombines TRBV25-1 with TRBJ1-1; 10 nucleotides align to TRBD1. The trim removed 3 bases at V and 5 bases at J, leaving 9 bases unmatched. The CDR3 length is 16 residues. Germline V lookup: CDR1 MGHDK, CDR2 SYGVNS. The CDR3 here is CASSETGGAGRTEAFF. CDR3 sequence (DNA): TGTGCCAGCAGTGAGACAGGGGGCGCTGGGAGGACTGAAGCTTTCTTT.

This clone was seen more than once but under ten times. This chain joins TRBV15 and TRBJ2-7; 8 bases fit TRBD1. The CDR3 is made up of 17 amino acids. CDR1 LNHNV and CDR2 YYDKDF come from the germline V gene (reference sequence). J was trimmed by 4 bases and V by 3 bases; bases with no gene match: 14. CDR3 region: CATSRTLTGDPIYEQYF. The DNA of the CDR3 is TGTGCCACCAGCAGGACCCTGACAGGGGACCCAATATACGAGCAGTACTTC.

CDR3 DNA: TGTGCCAGCAGCCTAACTGGGGCCAACGTCCTGACTTTC. This gives the protein CASSLTGANVLTF. The rearrangement joins TRBV9 to TRBJ2-6; D not resolved. Germline CDR1 and CDR2: SGDLS and YYNGEE. CDR3 size: 13 residues. Trimming shortened V by 4 bases and J by 2 bases, and 4 bases separated the two germline ends. Variable domain in full (rest from reference TRBV9 and TRBJ2-6): DSGVTQTPKHLITATGQRVTLRCSPRSGDLSVYWYQQSLDQGLQFLIQYYNGEERAKGNILERFSAQQFPDLHSELNLSSLELGDSALYFCASSLTGANVLTFGAGSRLTVL.

The J gene is TRBJ2-3, the V gene TRBV5-4; D remains ambiguous. Trimming removed 4 bases from V and 8 bases from J, with 11 bases in between. The length of the CDR3 is 12 residues. Germline V gene data show CDR1 as SGHNT and CDR2 as YYREEE (reference sequence). The CDR3 DNA is TGTGCCAGCAGCCCCCCCTCCGGTACGCAGTATTTT. Its protein is CASSPPSGTQYF. Drawing the rest from reference TRBV5-4 and TRBJ2-3, the complete variable domain is ETGVTQSPTHLIKTRGQQVTLRCSSQSGHNTVSWYQQALGQGPQFIFQYYREEENGRGNFPPRFSGLQFPNYSSELNVNALELDDSALYLCASSPPSGTQYFGPGTRLTVL.

The J gene is TRBJ2-2, the V gene TRBV5-1; D possibly corresponds to TRBD1 (5 bases). The CDR3 runs 14 residues. Germline CDR1 and CDR2: SGHRS and YFSETQ. V lost 9 bases, J lost 6 bases, and 18 bases lay in between. The CDR3, as DNA: TGCGCCACCACAAGTATAGGGGTCGCCGGGGAGCTGTTTTTT. Protein sequence: CATTSIGVAGELFF.